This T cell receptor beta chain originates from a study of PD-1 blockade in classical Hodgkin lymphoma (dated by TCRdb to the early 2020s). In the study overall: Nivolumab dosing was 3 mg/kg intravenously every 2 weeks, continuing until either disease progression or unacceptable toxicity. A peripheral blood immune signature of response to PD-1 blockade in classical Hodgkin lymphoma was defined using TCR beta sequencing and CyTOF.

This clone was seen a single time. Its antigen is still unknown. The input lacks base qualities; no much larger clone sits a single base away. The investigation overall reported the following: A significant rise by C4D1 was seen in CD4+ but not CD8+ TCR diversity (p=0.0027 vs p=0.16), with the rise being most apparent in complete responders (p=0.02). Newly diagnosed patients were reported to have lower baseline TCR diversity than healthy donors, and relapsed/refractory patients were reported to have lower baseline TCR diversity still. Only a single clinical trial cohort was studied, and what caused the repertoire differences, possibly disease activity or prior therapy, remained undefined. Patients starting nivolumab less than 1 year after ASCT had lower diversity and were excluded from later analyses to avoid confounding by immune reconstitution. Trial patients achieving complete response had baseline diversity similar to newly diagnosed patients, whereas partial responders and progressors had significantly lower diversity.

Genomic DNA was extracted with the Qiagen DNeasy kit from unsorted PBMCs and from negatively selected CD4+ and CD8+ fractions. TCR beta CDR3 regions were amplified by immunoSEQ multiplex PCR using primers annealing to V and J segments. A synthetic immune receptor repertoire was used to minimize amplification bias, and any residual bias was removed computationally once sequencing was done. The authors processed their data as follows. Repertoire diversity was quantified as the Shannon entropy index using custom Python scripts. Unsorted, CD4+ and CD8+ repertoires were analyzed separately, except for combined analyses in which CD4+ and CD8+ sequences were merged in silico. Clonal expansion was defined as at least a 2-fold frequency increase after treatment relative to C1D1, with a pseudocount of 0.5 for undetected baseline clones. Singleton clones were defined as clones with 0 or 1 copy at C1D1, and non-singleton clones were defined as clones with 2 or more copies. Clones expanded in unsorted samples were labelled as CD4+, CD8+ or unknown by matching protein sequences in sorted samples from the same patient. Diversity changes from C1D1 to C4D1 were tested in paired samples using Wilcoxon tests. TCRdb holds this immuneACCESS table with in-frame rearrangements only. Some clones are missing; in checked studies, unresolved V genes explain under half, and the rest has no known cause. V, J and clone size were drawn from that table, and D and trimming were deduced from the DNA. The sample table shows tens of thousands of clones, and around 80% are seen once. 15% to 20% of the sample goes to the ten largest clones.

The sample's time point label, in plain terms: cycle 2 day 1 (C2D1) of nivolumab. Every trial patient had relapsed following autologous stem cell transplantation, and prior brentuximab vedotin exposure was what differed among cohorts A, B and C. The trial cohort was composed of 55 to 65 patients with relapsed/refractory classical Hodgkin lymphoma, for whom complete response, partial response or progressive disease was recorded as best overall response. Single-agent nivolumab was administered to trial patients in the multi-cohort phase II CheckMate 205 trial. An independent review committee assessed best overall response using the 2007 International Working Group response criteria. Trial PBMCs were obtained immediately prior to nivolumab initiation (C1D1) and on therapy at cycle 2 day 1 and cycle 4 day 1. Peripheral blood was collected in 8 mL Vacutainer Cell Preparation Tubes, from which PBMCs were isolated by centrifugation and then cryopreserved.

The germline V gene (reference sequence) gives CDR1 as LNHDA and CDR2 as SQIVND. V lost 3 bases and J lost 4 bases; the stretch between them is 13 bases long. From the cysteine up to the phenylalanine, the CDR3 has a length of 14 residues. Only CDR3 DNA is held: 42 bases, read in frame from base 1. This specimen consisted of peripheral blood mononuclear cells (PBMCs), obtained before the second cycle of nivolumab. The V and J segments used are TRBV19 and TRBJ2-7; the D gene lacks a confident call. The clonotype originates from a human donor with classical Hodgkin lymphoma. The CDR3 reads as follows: CASSMGSQIYEQYF. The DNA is TGTGCCAGTAGTATGGGCTCACAGATTTACGAGCAGTACTTC.